This TCR beta chain was captured in a study of T cell responses to AZD1222 COVID-19 vaccine. Study context: Pooled in the analysis were second doses at about 4 or about 12 weeks.

Comment on this clone: What it binds is unknown.

Method: immunoSEQ multiplex PCR; TCRdb's copy keeps in-frame clones and lacks some. This table has roughly 93,000 clones, 86% appearing once. Broader study findings: Sampling that yielded the repertoires occurred only after the peak T cell response. The donors showed a predominance of white British ancestry and of females, with possible underestimation of clonal diversity. Reportedly, nearly half of unique spike TCRs recognized epitopes outside B.1.351/B.1.1.7 mutations.

The material sequenced was peripheral blood, taken on day 0 of AZD1222 vaccination. The receptor's source is an adult in good health.

This CDR3 reads CASSITGVYEQFF. DNA for the CDR3: TGTGCCAGCAGCATTACAGGGGTGTATGAGCAGTTCTTC. The chain employs TRBV7-9 and TRBJ2-1, with 7 nucleotides matching TRBD1. The CDR3 consists of 13 residues. Germline V lookup: CDR1 SEHNR, CDR2 FQNEAQ (reference sequence). With V trimmed by 5 bases and J by 8 bases, 6 bases remained unmatched.